The clone carrying this TCR beta chain has a single count. The data belong to a study of cytomegalovirus exposure and HLA in healthy donors. PCR employed 60 Vbeta and 13 Jbeta primers. Produced via immunoSEQ multiplex PCR; TCRdb's table is partial and in-frame only. The sample consists of 55,000 to 70,000 clones, roughly 85% of them appearing once. Material for sequencing was PBMCs. The sequence was collected from a woman in her twenties or thirties in good health and CMV-seronegative.

Here the CDR3 DNA reads TGTGCCAGCAGTTCGTCCGGGACAGGGGTACACGAGCAGTACTTC. Its protein product is CASSSSGTGVHEQYF. The chain recombines TRBV28 with TRBJ2-7, with 10 nucleotides matching TRBD1. Per the germline V gene, CDR1 is MDHEN and CDR2 is SYDVKM. This CDR3 is built from 15 residues. The trim removed 4 bases at V and 5 bases at J, leaving 8 bases unmatched.